One sample yielded the 2 T cell receptor beta chains listed below, sequenced in a study of blood T cell repertoires in COVID-19. Measured with immunoSEQ multiplex PCR; TCRdb has only the in-frame clones, and not every one. The sample lists 110,000 to 150,000 clones; 80% to 85% were seen once. The sequencing input was peripheral blood. The receptors originated from a human donor in a cohort sampled during active COVID-19.

The chain uses TRBV7-9 and TRBJ2-3, with no clear D. Germline V gene lookup returns CDR1 SEHNR and CDR2 FQNEAQ (reference sequence). Trimming pared 4 bases from V and 2 bases from J, leaving 7 bases between. This CDR3 is 13 amino acids long. In nucleotides, the CDR3 is TGTGCCAGCAGCTGGCCCAACACAGATACGCAGTATTTT. Translated, it gives CASSWPNTDTQYF.

The chain combines TRBV27 with TRBJ2-7; tentatively, D is TRBD2 (5 bases). The CDR3 contains 12 residues. Germline V gives CDR1 MNHEY, CDR2 SMNVEV (reference sequence). V lost 6 bases and J lost 5, with 11 bases in between. CDR3 nucleotide sequence: TGTGCCAGCAGAACTAGAACAAACGAGCAGTACTTC. This encodes CASRTRTNEQYF.